Each of the 27 T cell receptor beta chains below was sequenced from the same sample in a study of OX40 agonist ivuxolimab in advanced cancers. Library creation used the immunoSEQ multiplex PCR assay. This immuneACCESS table, as held by TCRdb, lists in-frame sequences with V and J called but not all clones. Of the missing ones, under half trace to an unresolved V gene in checked studies; the others have no known cause. A total of nearly 90,000 clones appear in this sample, approximately 90% of them only once. Around 1.5% of the sample is taken by the ten largest. The sequenced sample was CD4+ or CD8+ T cells sorted from blood, obtained in a trial of the OX40 agonist ivuxolimab. These receptors were obtained from an adult with an advanced solid tumor such as melanoma, head and neck, liver or kidney cancer.

The chain employs TRBV28 and TRBJ2-7; D possibly corresponds to TRBD2 (7 bases). V was shortened by 8 bases and J by 3 bases, with 26 bases between the two germline ends. The CDR3 has 17 residues. Looked up from germline, CDR1 is MDHEN and CDR2 is SYDVKM. The CDR3 region has the DNA TGTGCCAGCTCGACCCTGGGGGGGGGCATGAGTGGCTACGAGCAGTACTTC. Translation gives CASSTLGGGMSGYEQYF.

The chain joins TRBV28 to TRBJ2-7; no clear D. Trimming left V 8 bases short and J 3 bases short, with 17 bases between. The germline V gene has CDR1 MDHEN and CDR2 SYDVKM. The CDR3 has 14 residues. This chain's CDR3 is CASYPSLVGYEQYF. Written as DNA, the CDR3 is TGTGCCAGCTATCCCTCGCTAGTCGGCTACGAGCAGTACTTC.

CDR3 protein: CASSLVAATDTQYF. As DNA, the CDR3 is TGTGCCAGCAGCTTAGTGGCGGCGACAGATACGCAGTATTTT. The rearrangement joins TRBV7-9 to TRBJ2-3; D remains ambiguous. Germline CDR1 reads SEHNR; CDR2 reads FQNEAQ (reference sequence). CDR3 size: 14 residues. Trimming took off 1 base at V and 3 bases at J, with 8 bases between the two ends.

The V call is TRBV27, the J call TRBJ2-1; the D is unclear. V dropped 3 bases and J dropped 4 bases, with 13 bases sitting between them. CDR3 size: 15 residues. Germline V gives CDR1 MNHEY, CDR2 SMNVEV (reference sequence). In DNA form, the CDR3 reads TGTGCCAGCAGTTTCGGGCGGTTTGTTTACAATGAGCAGTTCTTC. This translates into CASSFGRFVYNEQFF.

This chain links TRBV7-2 with TRBJ1-2, with D possibly TRBD1 on 6 matching bases. This CDR3 has 13 amino acids. Trimming cost V 4 bases and J 5 bases, with 11 bases left between them. Germline V gene sequence: CDR1 SGHTA, CDR2 FQGNSA. CDR3 region: CASSSGVGYGYTF. CDR3 in DNA: TGTGCCAGCAGCTCAGGGGTAGGGTATGGCTACACCTTC.

This rearrangement joins TRBV4-3 to TRBJ2-5; tentative D call: TRBD2 (5 bases). CDR1 and CDR2 (germline): LGHNA, YSLEER. V was cut by 2 bases and J by 10 bases, with 14 bases left in between. The CDR3 spans 13 residues. The CDR3 coding sequence is TGCGCCAGCAGCCAATCCGGGGAATCCGTCCAGTACTTC. As protein: CASSQSGESVQYF.

This clone occurred once. This chain connects TRBV6-1 to TRBJ2-7; 7 positions agree with TRBD2. With V trimmed by 0 bases and J by 6 bases, 11 bases remained unmatched. Per germline, CDR1 MNHNS and CDR2 SASEGT. The CDR3 totals 16 residues. CDR3 loop: CASSEAILGGSGEQYF. CDR3 DNA: TGTGCCAGCAGTGAAGCGATTCTGGGGGGGTCGGGCGAGCAGTACTTC.

This clone counts as medium-sized. The chain carries TRBV20-1 and TRBJ1-1; no clear D gene. CDR1 is DFQATT, CDR2 SNEGSKA, per germline (reference sequence). The CDR3 loop spans 11 amino acids. V lost 3 bases to trimming and J lost 4 bases, with 6 bases between them. The CDR3 nucleotides are TGCAGTGCTAGCAGAACCACTGAAGCTTTCTTT. This translates into CSASRTTEAFF.

This rearrangement joins TRBV19 to TRBJ2-2; 15 positions agree with TRBD2. The CDR3 contains 16 residues. Germline V CDR1 and CDR2: LNHDA, SQIVND (reference sequence). The V gene end was trimmed by 3 bases and the J gene end by 5 bases; junction bases not matched to a gene: 1. DNA for the CDR3: TGTGCCAGTAGTATGGGACTAGCGGGGGGTACCGGGGAGCTGTTTTTT. Translation: CASSMGLAGGTGELFF.

This clone was seen a handful of times. The rearrangement uses TRBV28 and TRBJ1-5; D gene ambiguous. The V and J ends lost 6 bases and 4 bases respectively, with 10 bases between them. The CDR3 is 13 residues long. CDR1 MDHEN and CDR2 SYDVKM come from the germline V gene. The CDR3 region has the DNA TGTGCCAGCAGACTCACCGGGAATCAGCCCCAGCATTTT. Its protein is CASRLTGNQPQHF.

The chain carries TRBV7-2 and TRBJ2-5; D may be TRBD1 (6 bases). Germline CDR1 and CDR2: SGHTA and FQGNSA. Trimming stripped 1 base from V and 3 bases from J, with 9 bases between. The CDR3 consists of 14 residues. The CDR3 spells CASSLEAGEETQYF. CDR3 DNA: TGTGCCAGCAGCTTAGAGGCAGGGGAAGAGACCCAGTACTTC.

The table lists this clone with a count of one. The chain carries TRBV6-4 and TRBJ1-4; D is ambiguous. The CDR3 length is 14 residues. Germline-derived CDR1 and CDR2 are MRHNA and SNTAGT. V lost 4 bases, J lost 6 bases, and 12 bases lay in between. The CDR3 coding sequence is TGTGCCAGCAGTGTGACATGGAGGGATGAAAAACTGTTTTTT. Its translation is CASSVTWRDEKLFF.

This chain connects TRBV6-4 to TRBJ2-6; either TRBD1 or TRBD2 may fit D (5 bases each). Looked up from germline, CDR1 is MRHNA and CDR2 is SNTAGT. This CDR3 contains 14 residues. V shed 4 bases and J shed 2 bases, with 6 bases lying between them. DNA for the CDR3: TGTGCCAGCAGTGTGGGGGCTGGGGCCAACGTCCTGACTTTC. Protein sequence: CASSVGAGANVLTF.

The CDR3 region has the DNA TGTGCCAGCAGCTTAAGCGGGGTGTACGAGCAGTACTTC. Encoded protein: CASSLSGVYEQYF. V usage is TRBV11-2 and J usage is TRBJ2-7, with 7 positions matching TRBD2. V shed 2 bases and J 4 bases; nucleotides not matched to a gene: 2. Per the germline V gene, CDR1 is SGHAT and CDR2 is FQNNGV. The CDR3 has 13 residues.

The rearrangement uses TRBV9 and TRBJ2-1, with 10 bases lining up with TRBD1. In germline, CDR1 is SGDLS, CDR2 YYNGEE. The V segment lost 0 bases and the J segment 8 bases; nucleotides outside the gene matches: 8. This CDR3 comprises 16 residues. CDR3 region: CASSVDGDRGRDEQFF. The DNA of the CDR3 is TGTGCCAGCAGCGTAGATGGGGACAGGGGACGCGATGAGCAGTTCTTC.

This chain joins TRBV15 and TRBJ2-7; D gene ambiguous. Trimming left V 0 bases short and J 9 bases short, with 18 bases between. This CDR3 has 15 residues. CDR1 and CDR2 from the germline V gene are LNHNV and YYDKDF (reference sequence). The CDR3 loop reads CATSRDLEGPLGQYF. CDR3 DNA sequence: TGTGCCACCAGCAGAGATTTGGAAGGGCCCCTGGGGCAGTACTTC. Full variable domain (missing parts from reference TRBV15 and TRBJ2-7): DAMVIQNPRYQVTQFGKPVTLSCSQTLNHNVMYWYQQKSSQAPKLLFHYYDKDFNNEADTPDNFQSRRPNTSFCFLDIRSPGLGDTAMYLCATSRDLEGPLGQYFGPGTRLTVT.

This chain uses TRBV13 with TRBJ2-7, with D maybe TRBD1 (5 bases). Per germline, CDR1 PRHDT and CDR2 FYEKMQ (reference sequence). V was pared by 2 bases and J by 5 bases, with 7 bases between. The CDR3 runs to 12 residues. CDR3 bases: TGTGCCAGCAGCTTAAGACAGAACGAGCAGTACTTC. This sequence encodes CASSLRQNEQYF.

This chain joins TRBV15 and TRBJ2-3; 7 positions agree with TRBD1. With 8 bases clipped from V and 4 bases from J, the junction kept 6 bases outside the gene matches. The germline gives CDR1 LNHNV, CDR2 YYDKDF (reference sequence). This CDR3 is 13 amino acids long. CDR3 sequence reads: CATSARGPDTQYF. For the CDR3, the DNA is TGTGCCACCTCAGCTAGGGGGCCAGATACGCAGTATTTT.

The V gene is TRBV5-8, the J gene TRBJ2-1, with TRBD1 matching 7 bases. CDR3 size: 16 residues. The germline V gene has CDR1 SGHTS and CDR2 YDEGEE. V trimming: 4 bases; J trimming: 0 bases; junction bases outside the gene matches: 7. CDR3: CASSRGQQSSYNEQFF. CDR3 sequence (DNA): TGTGCCAGCAGCCGGGGACAGCAGAGCTCCTACAATGAGCAGTTCTTC.

The rearrangement uses TRBV29-1 and TRBJ2-3; D unclear. Germline V gives CDR1 SQVTM, CDR2 ANQGSEA. This CDR3 has 15 amino acids. Trimming shortened V by 1 base and J by 2 bases, and 13 bases separated the two germline ends. The CDR3 DNA reads TGCAGCGTTGAAGGGCTTTTTGGGGACACAGATACGCAGTATTTT. It specifies CSVEGLFGDTDTQYF.

The chain joins TRBV11-2 to TRBJ1-2; D possibly corresponds to TRBD1 (6 bases). V was pared by 0 bases and J by 8 bases, with 13 bases between. Germline V gives CDR1 SGHAT, CDR2 FQNNGV. The CDR3 has 14 residues. The DNA for the CDR3 is TGTGCCAGCAGCTTAGATCGGACAGTGGGGGGCTACACCTTC. Protein: CASSLDRTVGGYTF.

This chain links TRBV7-2 with TRBJ1-1; D may be TRBD1 (6 bases). CDR1 and CDR2 from the germline V gene are SGHTA and FQGNSA. With 5 bases removed from V and 4 bases from J, the gap between germline ends came to 17 bases. This CDR3 has 15 residues. The chain's CDR3 is CASSLIGGARTEAFF. CDR3 nucleotides: TGTGCCAGCAGCCTCATTGGGGGGGCGCGCACTGAAGCTTTCTTT.

The chain carries TRBV6-4 and TRBJ1-2; 10 bases map to TRBD1. After removal of 5 bases from V and 2 bases from J, the junction contained 5 bases not matched to a gene. In germline, CDR1 is MRHNA, CDR2 SNTAGT. There are 15 residues in the CDR3. The CDR3 is CASSSGTGANYGYTF. CDR3 DNA: TGTGCCAGCAGTTCAGGGACAGGGGCCAACTATGGCTACACCTTC.

This chain links TRBV19 with TRBJ2-1; 11 positions match TRBD1. Germline CDR1 reads LNHDA; CDR2 reads SQIVND (reference sequence). J was trimmed by 10 bases and V by 1 base; bases with no gene match: 3. The CDR3 has 14 residues. In DNA, the CDR3 is TGTGCCAGTAGTATAGGGACAGGGGGCGTCGAGCAGTTCTTC. It yields the protein CASSIGTGGVEQFF.

This chain uses TRBV20-1 with TRBJ2-5; no clear D gene. The CDR3 length is 11 residues. V was pared by 5 bases and J by 5 bases, with 9 bases between. Germline assignment: CDR1 DFQATT and CDR2 SNEGSKA (reference sequence). The CDR3 nucleotides are TGCAGTGCTCTATCTCAGGAGACCCAGTACTTC. This translates into CSALSQETQYF.

The chain joins TRBV7-2 to TRBJ2-7; unclear D gene. CDR3 length: 13 amino acids. V lost 1 base and J lost 1, with 5 bases in between. CDR1 and CDR2 from the germline V gene are SGHTA and FQGNSA. The CDR3 DNA reads TGTGCCAGCAGCTTAGGCCCTTCCTACGAGCAGTACTTC. This translates into CASSLGPSYEQYF.

The chain employs TRBV7-2 and TRBJ2-7; the D gene is possibly TRBD2 (6 bases). V dropped 6 bases and J dropped 0 bases, with 15 bases sitting between them. CDR1 SGHTA and CDR2 FQGNSA come from the germline V gene. This CDR3 has 15 amino acids. The CDR3 loop is CASSFLPGLSYEQYF. As DNA, the CDR3 is TGTGCCAGCAGTTTCCTACCGGGACTCTCCTACGAGCAGTACTTC.